The 21 T cell receptor beta chains below were found in one sample sequenced in a study of patients and donors after allogeneic stem cell transplantation. TCRdb reanalysed the RT-PCR reads using MiXCR and keeps one entry per CDR3 protein. This table has 390,000 or so distinct CDR3 sequences, 16% appearing once. Sequencing was done on a sample of blood, either unsorted or a sorted T cell fraction (not recorded which). These TCRs come from a human donor who was either an allogeneic HSCT recipient or a stem cell or donor lymphocyte infusion donor (not recorded which). It is not recorded whose cells these are; they may come from a transplant donor.

V is TRBV30 and J is TRBJ1-1; no clear D. Germline V CDR1 and CDR2: GTSNPN, SVGIG (reference sequence). The CDR3 length is 15 residues. Trimming took off 3 bases at V and 1 base at J, with 15 bases between the two ends. The CDR3 nucleotides are TGTGCCTGGAGACGGAGGAGACTGTGGAACACTGAAGCTTTCTTT. Its protein product is CAWRRRRLWNTEAFF.

This clonotype was observed many times. This rearrangement joins TRBV2 to TRBJ2-1; the D gene is possibly TRBD1 (6 bases). Germline CDR1 SNHLY, CDR2 FYNNEI. V was pared by 6 bases and J by 10 bases, with 19 bases between. CDR3 length: 14 amino acids. The chain's CDR3 is CASRPDSPMTEQFF. CDR3 coding DNA: TGTGCCAGCAGGCCGGACAGCCCTATGACCGAGCAGTTCTTC. The entire variable domain, with the rest obtained from reference TRBV2 and TRBJ2-1, is as follows: EPEVTQTPSHQVTQMGQEVILRCVPISNHLYFYWYRQILGQKVEFLVSFYNNEISEKSEIFDDQFSVERPDGSNFTLKIRSTKLEDSAMYFCASRPDSPMTEQFFGPGTRLTVL.

This chain uses TRBV5-1 with TRBJ1-3; 11 bases are a match to TRBD1. The V gene end was trimmed by 1 base and the J gene end by 2 bases; junction bases not matched to a gene: 2. The CDR3 is 16 amino acids. Germline V gene data show CDR1 as SGHRS and CDR2 as YFSETQ. The CDR3 region is CASSLPGQGAGNTIYF. In DNA form, the CDR3 reads TGCGCCAGCAGCTTGCCGGGACAGGGGGCTGGAAACACCATATATTTT.

The table lists this clonotype with many counts. The rearrangement links TRBV5-6 to TRBJ1-4, with 9 bases that match TRBD1. V gave up 7 bases and J gave up 8 bases; unmatched junction bases: 9. Germline V lookup: CDR1 SGHDT, CDR2 YYEEEE. This CDR3 is built from 14 residues. The CDR3, as DNA: TGTGCCAGCCGAACCGGGACAGGGCCCGAAAAACTGTTTTTT. It is translated as CASRTGTGPEKLFF.

This clonotype has just a few counts. The rearrangement uses TRBV18 and TRBJ1-5, with D hard to call. Germline V gene data show CDR1 as KGHSH and CDR2 as LQKENI. V lost 4 bases and J lost 2, with 15 bases in between. CDR3 length equals 16 residues. The CDR3 region has the DNA TGTGCCAGCTCACTCCATCCTTCCCCGGGCAATCAGCCCCAGCATTTT. Its protein product is CASSLHPSPGNQPQHF.

This clonotype came up a few times. V and J are TRBV4-1 and TRBJ2-1; possible D gene TRBD2, 6 bases. Per germline, CDR1 MGHRA and CDR2 YSYEKL. The V gene lost 0 bases and the J gene lost 9 bases, with 15 bases spanning the gap. This CDR3 region has 15 residues. The CDR3 bases are TGCGCCAGCAGCCAAGAGGAGGGCAGGACAAGTGAGCAGTTCTTC. This codes for CASSQEEGRTSEQFF.

There are many counts of this clonotype. The J gene is TRBJ2-7, the V gene TRBV12-3 or TRBV12-4, with TRBD1 matching 7 bases. The CDR3 is made up of 12 amino acids. The junction had 3 bases not matched to a gene; V was cut back by 5 bases and J by 5 bases. CDR3 protein: CASSVTGDEQYF. In nucleotides, the CDR3 is TGTGCCAGCAGTGTTACAGGGGACGAGCAGTACTTC.

As to this clonotype: It is likely a read error, because the conserved phenylalanine at the end of the CDR3 is missing. This sequence joins TRBV12-3 or TRBV12-4 and TRBJ1-2, with D unresolved. V lost 0 bases and J lost 1, with 12 bases in between. The length of the CDR3 is 16 residues. This CDR3 reads CASSLAYRTVNYGYTY. As DNA, the CDR3 is TGTGCCAGCAGTTTAGCGTATAGGACGGTTAACTATGGCTACACCTAC.

This clonotype has more than one count but fewer than ten. The V and J genes are TRBV5-1 and TRBJ2-5, with 7 bases that match TRBD2. The CDR3 spans 15 residues. The junction had 4 bases not matched to a gene; V was cut back by 0 bases and J by 2 bases. Looked up from germline, CDR1 is SGHRS and CDR2 is YFSETQ. Here the CDR3 reads CASSLGIAGQETQYF. CDR3 nucleotide sequence: TGCGCCAGCAGCTTGGGGATAGCGGGTCAAGAGACCCAGTACTTC.

Only a few counts were recorded for this clonotype. The rearrangement uses TRBV5-1 and TRBJ2-2, with 7 nucleotides matching TRBD1. The germline V gene has CDR1 SGHRS and CDR2 YFSETQ. V gave up 3 bases and J gave up 0 bases; unmatched junction bases: 5. The CDR3 loop spans 16 amino acids. CDR3 residues: CASSSGQLSNTGELFF. CDR3 nucleotides: TGCGCCAGCAGCTCGGGACAGCTTTCGAACACCGGGGAGCTGTTTTTT.

The V and J genes are TRBV6-1 and TRBJ2-7; D remains unclear. The CDR3 totals 14 residues. CDR1 MNHNS and CDR2 SASEGT come from the germline V gene. V lost 6 bases and J 4 bases, leaving 16 bases between the germline ends. This CDR3 reads CASSSQTAPYEQYF. CDR3 nucleotides: TGTGCCAGCAGCTCCCAGACCGCGCCGTACGAGCAGTACTTC.

This clonotype has more than one count but fewer than ten. V gene TRBV9 combines with J gene TRBJ2-1, with TRBD2 matching 9 bases. Losses at the gene ends were 2 bases for V and 4 bases for J; bases not matched to a gene: 4. The CDR3 is 15 amino acids. Germline values: CDR1 SGDLS, CDR2 YYNGEE. The CDR3 region is CASSVSGGLYNEQFF. The CDR3 DNA reads as TGTGCCAGCAGCGTTAGCGGGGGCCTTTACAATGAGCAGTTCTTC.

The rearrangement uses TRBV30 and TRBJ1-5, with D possibly being TRBD1 (5 bases). CDR1 and CDR2 (germline): GTSNPN, SVGIG (reference sequence). V dropped 5 bases and J dropped 6 bases, with 17 bases sitting between them. This CDR3 has 14 amino acids. The CDR3 is CAWGAYREGQPQHF. The CDR3 bases are TGTGCCTGGGGGGCTTATAGGGAGGGTCAGCCCCAGCATTTT.

This clonotype turned up a few times. The chain links TRBV7-9 to TRBJ2-2; D is tentatively TRBD1 or TRBD2 (5 bases each). Germline V gene lookup returns CDR1 SEHNR and CDR2 FQNEAQ (reference sequence). The V gene lost 8 bases and the J gene lost 8 bases, with 12 bases spanning the gap. The CDR3 loop spans 12 amino acids. The CDR3, as DNA: TGTGCCAGCCCCCCTTGGGGGGGGGAGCTGTTTTTT. It translates to CASPPWGGELFF.

This clonotype was detected only a few times. V usage is TRBV3-1 and J usage is TRBJ2-7; 14 nucleotides align to TRBD2. The V gene's germline CDR1 is LGHDT and CDR2 YNNKEL (reference sequence). The CDR3 has 15 amino acids. V lost 4 bases to trimming and J lost 5 bases; unmatched junction nucleotides: 4. This CDR3 reads CASSPEGLAGDEQYF. In nucleotides, the CDR3 is TGTGCCAGCAGCCCAGAGGGACTAGCGGGAGACGAGCAGTACTTC.

V is TRBV28 and J is TRBJ2-1; D might be TRBD1 (7 bases). V was shortened by 3 bases and J by 4 bases, with 13 bases between the two germline ends. CDR3 length equals 15 residues. The germline CDR1 and CDR2 sequences are MDHEN and SYDVKM. CDR3 coding DNA: TGTGCCAGCAGTTTTCCGCAGGGGGGTTACAATGAGCAGTTCTTC. Encoded protein: CASSFPQGGYNEQFF.

The chain joins TRBV25-1 to TRBJ2-3, with a possible D match to TRBD1 (5 bases). CDR1 and CDR2 from the germline V gene are MGHDK and SYGVNS. The CDR3 runs to 15 residues. Trimming took off 1 base at V and 4 bases at J, with 12 bases between the two ends. This CDR3 reads CASSESARVADTQYF. CDR3 in DNA: TGTGCCAGCAGTGAATCTGCCAGGGTCGCAGATACGCAGTATTTT.

The rearrangement uses TRBV7-9 and TRBJ2-1, with D possibly being TRBD1 or TRBD2 (5 bases each). Trimming removed 3 bases from V and 5 bases from J, with 11 bases in between. There are 14 residues in the CDR3. Looked up from germline, CDR1 is SEHNR and CDR2 is FQNEAQ (reference sequence). CDR3 residues: CASSFDGGNNEQFF. The DNA of the CDR3 is TGTGCCAGCAGCTTTGATGGGGGAAACAATGAGCAGTTCTTC.

This sequence joins TRBV29-1 and TRBJ2-3; no clear D gene. The CDR3 runs to 11 residues. CDR1 is SQVTM and CDR2 is ANQGSEA in the germline V gene. Trimming removed 3 bases from V and 5 bases from J, with 6 bases in between. The CDR3 DNA is TGCAGCGTTGATAGAGTAGATACGCAGTATTTT. Protein: CSVDRVDTQYF.

This clonotype was counted many times. CDR3 in DNA: TGTGCCAGCAGTGCCCGAGGACGGGATAATGAAAAACTGTTTTTT. As protein: CASSARGRDNEKLFF. This chain links TRBV12-3 or TRBV12-4 with TRBJ1-4; D gene unclear. CDR3 length: 15 amino acids. V was cut by 5 bases and J by 4 bases, with 14 bases left in between.

The chain is built from TRBV15 and TRBJ2-6; 8 bases align to TRBD1. The J segment lost 0 bases and the V segment lost 3 bases, leaving 13 bases of the junction unmatched. CDR3 length equals 20 residues. Germline values: CDR1 LNHNV, CDR2 YYDKDF (reference sequence). The CDR3 spells CATSSLNPDRDSSGANVLTF. CDR3 bases: TGTGCCACCAGCAGCCTAAATCCGGACAGGGATAGCTCTGGGGCCAACGTCCTGACTTTC. Full variable domain (outside the CDR3, taken from reference TRBV15 and TRBJ2-6): DAMVIQNPRYQVTQFGKPVTLSCSQTLNHNVMYWYQQKSSQAPKLLFHYYDKDFNNEADTPDNFQSRRPNTSFCFLDIRSPGLGDTAMYLCATSSLNPDRDSSGANVLTFGAGSRLTVL.